Below, one T cell receptor (beta chain) is given with its context. This specimen belongs to a study of blood T cell repertoires in COVID-19. Turning to the study itself: COVID-19 samples collected from the United States, Italy and Spain covered acute and convalescent phases. Sample material is recorded as cDNA or gDNA derived from T cells, B-cell-depleted T cells, or PBMCs.

Original data processing: Reference gene primer amplification gave estimated nucleated cell counts. The table came from immunoSEQ multiplex PCR; TCRdb's copy has only in-frame clones and leaves some out. The V and J calls and the clone size are those of that table, but D and trimming were determined from the DNA. The sample has over 150,000 clones, about 86% seen once; the top ten hold roughly 7%. This CDR3 has 13 amino acids. Germline assignment: CDR1 SGHAT and CDR2 FQDESV (reference sequence). Losses at the gene ends were 4 bases for V and 8 bases for J; bases not matched to a gene: 6. The sequenced material came from peripheral blood. This chain joins TRBV11-1 and TRBJ1-2; 8 positions match TRBD1. The receptor was derived from a man aged 50 to 60 with active or convalescent COVID-19. The CDR3 DNA sequence: TGTGCCAGCAGCTCAAGACCAGGGGGCGGCTACACCTTC. It codes for CASSSRPGGGYTF.